A selection of T cell receptor beta chains follows, all from one sample in a study of vaccination and CD4 T cells after COVID-19. TCRdb fed the PCR reads into MiXCR, producing one record per CDR3 protein. This table holds more than 20,000 distinct CDR3 sequences, 45% to 55% found once. Sequenced here: CD4+ T cells from blood, sampled before SARS-CoV-2 vaccination. The source of these receptors is a human donor who had recovered from COVID-19. The CDR3 runs from the conserved cysteine through the conserved F or W. The D gene is left open where the match is weak. Clone size appears in some rows only: once, few, many, or a class for an expanded clone.

>TRBV7-9|NA|TRBJ2-7|15|TRBD2
CASSLVLAGVDEQYF
TGTGCCAGCAGCTTAGTGCTAGCGGGAGTAGACGAGCAGTACTTC
>TRBV20-1|NA|TRBJ2-7|13|TRBD1
CSARTGALYEQYF
TGCAGTGCAAGGACAGGGGCCCTCTACGAGCAGTACTTC
>TRBV25-1|NA|TRBJ1-5|13|NA
CASSESAGQPQHF
TGTGCCAGCAGTGAATCAGCGGGTCAGCCCCAGCATTTT
>TRBV7-3|few|TRBJ2-3|13|NA
CASSSELTDTQYF
TGTGCCAGCAGCTCCGAACTCACAGATACGCAGTATTTT
>TRBV5-1|NA|TRBJ2-5|15|NA
CASNRWGRDQETQYF
TGCGCCAGCAATCGATGGGGCAGGGACCAAGAGACCCAGTACTTC
>TRBV10-1|NA|TRBJ2-1|17|TRBD2
CASSVIRGLAANNEQFF
TGCGCCAGCAGTGTTATCCGGGGACTAGCGGCAAACAATGAGCAGTTCTTC
>TRBV12-3/TRBV12-4|NA|TRBJ1-2|18|NA
CASSLGDIQRVANYGYTF
TGTGCCAGCAGTTTAGGGGACATCCAAAGGGTAGCTAACTATGGCTACACCTTC
>TRBV28|NA|TRBJ2-3|15|NA
CASTLRKQGPDTQYF
TGTGCCAGCACCCTACGAAAACAGGGACCAGATACGCAGTATTTT
>TRBV20-1|NA|TRBJ2-7|10|NA
CSARLNEQYF
TGCAGTGCTAGACTCAACGAGCAGTACTTC
>TRBV7-2|NA|TRBJ2-1|14|NA
CASDSVGSYNEQFF
TGTGCCAGCGACTCAGTGGGATCCTACAATGAGCAGTTCTTC
>TRBV19|NA|TRBJ1-4|15|TRBD1
CASRDRGTTNEKLFF
TGTGCCAGCAGGGACAGGGGGACAACTAATGAAAAACTGTTTTTT
>TRBV2|NA|TRBJ2-5|13|NA
CASSTGSSETQYF
TGTGCCAGCAGCACAGGGAGTTCGGAGACCCAGTACTTC
>TRBV19|NA|TRBJ2-1|17|TRBD2
CASSTSGLAGAYNEQFF
TGTGCCAGTAGTACCTCTGGACTAGCGGGAGCCTACAATGAGCAGTTCTTC
>TRBV2|NA|TRBJ2-5|15|TRBD2
CASSGLAGGEETQYF
TGTGCCAGCAGCGGACTAGCGGGAGGGGAAGAGACCCAGTACTTC
>TRBV7-9|few|TRBJ2-3|18|NA
CASSFIGFRTPSTDTQYF
TGTGCCAGCAGCTTTATAGGGTTCAGGACACCTAGCACAGATACGCAGTATTTT
>TRBV20-1|NA|TRBJ1-2|14|NA
CSAQQANSNYGYTF
TGCAGTGCTCAACAGGCAAACAGTAACTATGGCTACACCTTC
>TRBV30|NA|TRBJ2-7|16|TRBD2
CAWSTGLAGTLDEQYF
TGTGCCTGGAGTACAGGACTAGCGGGGACCTTGGACGAGCAGTACTTC
>TRBV7-8|NA|TRBJ2-3|15|NA
CASSSSWRNTDTQYF
TGTGCCAGCAGCTCAAGTTGGCGGAACACAGATACGCAGTATTTT
>TRBV6-2/TRBV6-3|NA|TRBJ1-1|12|NA
CASSYPNTEAFF
TGTGCCAGCAGTTACCCGAACACTGAAGCTTTCTTT
>TRBV2|NA|TRBJ1-5|16|NA
CASSEALGGSGQPQHF
TGTGCCAGCAGTGAAGCGCTGGGGGGGTCTGGCCAGCCCCAGCATTTT
>TRBV19|few|TRBJ2-5|14|NA
CASSNDPSLGTQYF
TGTGCCAGTAGCAACGACCCGAGTCTAGGGACCCAGTACTTC
>TRBV28|NA|TRBJ1-5|15|NA
CALAPSRGWGQPQHF
TGTGCCTTGGCACCGAGCAGGGGATGGGGTCAGCCCCAGCATTTT